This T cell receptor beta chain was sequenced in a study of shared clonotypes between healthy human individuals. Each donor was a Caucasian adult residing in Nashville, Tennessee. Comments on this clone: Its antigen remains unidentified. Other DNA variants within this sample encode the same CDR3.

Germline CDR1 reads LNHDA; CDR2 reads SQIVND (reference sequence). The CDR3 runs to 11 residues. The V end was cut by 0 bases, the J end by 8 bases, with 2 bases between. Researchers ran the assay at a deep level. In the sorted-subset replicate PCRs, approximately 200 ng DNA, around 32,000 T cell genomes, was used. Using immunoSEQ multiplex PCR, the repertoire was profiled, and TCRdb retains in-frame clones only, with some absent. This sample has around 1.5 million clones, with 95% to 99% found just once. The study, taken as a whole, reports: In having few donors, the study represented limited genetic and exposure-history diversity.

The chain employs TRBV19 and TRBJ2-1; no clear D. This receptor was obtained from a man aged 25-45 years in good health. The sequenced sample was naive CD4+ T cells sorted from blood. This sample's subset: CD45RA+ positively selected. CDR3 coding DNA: TGTGCCAGTAGTATAGAGGATGAGCAGTTCTTC. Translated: CASSIEDEQFF.